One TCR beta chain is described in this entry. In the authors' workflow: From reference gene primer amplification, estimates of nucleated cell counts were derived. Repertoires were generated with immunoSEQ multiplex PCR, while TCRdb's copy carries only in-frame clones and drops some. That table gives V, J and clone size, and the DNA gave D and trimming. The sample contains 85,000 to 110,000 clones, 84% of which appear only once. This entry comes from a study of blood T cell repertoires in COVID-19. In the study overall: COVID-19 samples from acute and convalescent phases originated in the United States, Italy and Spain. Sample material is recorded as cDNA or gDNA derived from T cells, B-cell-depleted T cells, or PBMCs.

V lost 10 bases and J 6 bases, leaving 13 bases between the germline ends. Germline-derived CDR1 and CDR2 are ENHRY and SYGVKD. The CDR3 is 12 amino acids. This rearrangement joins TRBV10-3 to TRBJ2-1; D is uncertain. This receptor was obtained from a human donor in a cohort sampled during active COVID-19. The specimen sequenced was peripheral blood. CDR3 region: CATSDPGNEQFF. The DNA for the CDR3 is TGTGCCACTTCTGACCCGGGCAATGAGCAGTTCTTC.